These T cell receptor beta chains were read from a single sample in a study of T cell responses to AZD1222 COVID-19 vaccine. Assay: immunoSEQ multiplex PCR; the TCRdb copy retains only in-frame clones and omits some. The table shows roughly 200,000 clones, with approximately 91% occurring only once. Here the sequenced sample was peripheral blood, taken 28 days after the second AZD1222 dose. These receptors all stem from an adult who received the AZD1222 COVID-19 vaccine. Each CDR3 is given with its conserved first and last residue. Each record gives: CDR3 DNA, CDR3 protein, V gene, J gene, clone size, D gene. A D gene is named only where the DNA matches it firmly. The listing skips clone size in some rows; elsewhere it reads once, few, many or a size class.

CDR3nt: TGCGCCAGCAGCCCCCTACAACCAGGGAACTGGGGCTACACCTTC
CDR3aa: CASSPLQPGNWGYTF
v_gene: TRBV5-1
j_gene: TRBJ1-2
abundance: NA
d_gene: NA

CDR3nt: TGTGCCAGCAGCGTCTCCGCCCAGCGAACCCTCACAGATACGCAGTATTTT
CDR3aa: CASSVSAQRTLTDTQYF
v_gene: TRBV9
j_gene: TRBJ2-3
abundance: NA
d_gene: NA

CDR3nt: TGTGCCAGCAGCGTACAGCCGAACACCGGGGAGCTGTTTTTT
CDR3aa: CASSVQPNTGELFF
v_gene: TRBV9
j_gene: TRBJ2-2
abundance: NA
d_gene: NA

CDR3nt: TGTGCCAGCAGCTGGTTGACTAGCGGAGAGCAGTTCTTC
CDR3aa: CASSWLTSGEQFF
v_gene: TRBV7-2
j_gene: TRBJ2-1
abundance: NA
d_gene: TRBD2

CDR3nt: TGTGCCAGCAGCCCTGCAGATAACTATGGCTACACCTTC
CDR3aa: CASSPADNYGYTF
v_gene: TRBV11-1
j_gene: TRBJ1-2
abundance: NA
d_gene: NA

CDR3nt: TGTGCCAGCAGCTTAGTTAGTAGCCGGGCCGGGCGCTATGGCTACACCTTC
CDR3aa: CASSLVSSRAGRYGYTF
v_gene: TRBV7-9
j_gene: TRBJ1-2
abundance: NA
d_gene: NA

CDR3nt: TGTGCCAGCAGTCTCAGGACTGCCGTAGGTGAAGCTTTCTTT
CDR3aa: CASSLRTAVGEAFF
v_gene: TRBV6-6
j_gene: TRBJ1-1
abundance: NA
d_gene: NA

CDR3nt: TGTGCCAGTAGTGGTTGGGGAGGGTCGAGCAATCAGCCCCAGCATTTT
CDR3aa: CASSGWGGSSNQPQHF
v_gene: TRBV19
j_gene: TRBJ1-5
abundance: once
d_gene: NA

CDR3nt: TGTGCCAGCAGGGGGGGGGTAGGCTCAGGGAAGGTCTACGGCTACACCTTC
CDR3aa: CASRGGVGSGKVYGYTF
v_gene: TRBV28
j_gene: TRBJ1-2
abundance: few
d_gene: NA

CDR3nt: TGCGCCAGCAGCTTTTCCGGGCCGGGGGGCTACACCTTC
CDR3aa: CASSFSGPGGYTF
v_gene: TRBV5-1
j_gene: TRBJ1-2
abundance: few
d_gene: NA